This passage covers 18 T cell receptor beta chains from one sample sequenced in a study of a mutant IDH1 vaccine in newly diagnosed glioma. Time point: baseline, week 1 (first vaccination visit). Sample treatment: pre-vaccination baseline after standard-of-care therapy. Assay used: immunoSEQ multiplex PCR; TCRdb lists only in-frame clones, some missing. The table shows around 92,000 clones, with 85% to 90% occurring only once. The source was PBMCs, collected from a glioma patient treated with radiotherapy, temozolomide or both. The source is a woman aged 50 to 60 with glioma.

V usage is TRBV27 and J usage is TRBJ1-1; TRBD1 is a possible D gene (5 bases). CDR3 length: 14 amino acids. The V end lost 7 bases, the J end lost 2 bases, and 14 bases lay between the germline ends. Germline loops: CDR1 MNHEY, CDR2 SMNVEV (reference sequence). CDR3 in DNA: TGTGCCAGCAACCGTCAGGGCCCCAACACTGAAGCTTTCTTT. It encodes CASNRQGPNTEAFF.

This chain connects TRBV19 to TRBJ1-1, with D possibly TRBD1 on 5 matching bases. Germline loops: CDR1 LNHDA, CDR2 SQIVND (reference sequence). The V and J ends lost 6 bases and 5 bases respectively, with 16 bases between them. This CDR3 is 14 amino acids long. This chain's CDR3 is CASSLLLRVTEAFF. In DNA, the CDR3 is TGTGCCAGTAGCCTACTGCTCAGGGTTACTGAAGCTTTCTTT.

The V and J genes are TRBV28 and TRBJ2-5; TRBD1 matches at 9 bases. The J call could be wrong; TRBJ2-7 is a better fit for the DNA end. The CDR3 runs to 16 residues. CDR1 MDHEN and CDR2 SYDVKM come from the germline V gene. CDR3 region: CASRDTPGQGIHEQYF. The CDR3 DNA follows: TGTGCCAGCAGGGATACCCCGGGACAGGGTATCCACGAGCAGTACTTC.

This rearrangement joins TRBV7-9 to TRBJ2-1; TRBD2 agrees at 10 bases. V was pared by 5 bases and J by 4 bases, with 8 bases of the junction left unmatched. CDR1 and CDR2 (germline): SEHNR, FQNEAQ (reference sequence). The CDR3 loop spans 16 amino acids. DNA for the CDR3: TGTGCCAGCAGCACAACTAGCGGGACCTCGTACAATGAGCAGTTCTTC. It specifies CASSTTSGTSYNEQFF. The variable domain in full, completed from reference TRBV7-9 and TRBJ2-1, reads DTGVSQNPRHKITKRGQNVTFRCDPISEHNRLYWYRQTLGQGPEFLTYFQNEAQLEKSRLLSDRFSAERPKGSFSTLEIQRTEQGDSAMYLCASSTTSGTSYNEQFFGPGTRLTVL.

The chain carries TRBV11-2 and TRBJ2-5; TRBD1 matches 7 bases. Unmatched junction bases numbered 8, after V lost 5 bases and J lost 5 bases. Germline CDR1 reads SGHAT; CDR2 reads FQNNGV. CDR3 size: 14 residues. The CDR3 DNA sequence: TGTGCCAGCAGCGCTACAGGGGAGAGGGAGACCCAGTACTTC. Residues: CASSATGERETQYF. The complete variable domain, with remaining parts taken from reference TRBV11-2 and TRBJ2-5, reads EAGVAQSPRYKIIEKRQSVAFWCNPISGHATLYWYQQILGQGPKLLIQFQNNGVVDDSQLPKDRFSAERLKGVDSTLKIQPAKLEDSAVYLCASSATGERETQYFGPGTRLLVL.

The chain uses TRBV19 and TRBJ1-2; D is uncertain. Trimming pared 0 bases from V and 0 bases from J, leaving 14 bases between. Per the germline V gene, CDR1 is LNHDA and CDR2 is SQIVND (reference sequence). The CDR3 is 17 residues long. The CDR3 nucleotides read TGTGCCAGTAGTATAGACCGCGACGGAGTAACTAACTATGGCTACACCTTC. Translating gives CASSIDRDGVTNYGYTF.

Written as DNA, the CDR3 is TGTGCCAGCAGCTTAGGGGCAGGGATGGAAAATTCACCCCTCCACTTT. Encoded protein: CASSLGAGMENSPLHF. This chain joins TRBV7-9 and TRBJ1-6; weak D call: TRBD1 (5 bases). CDR1 and CDR2 from the germline V gene are SEHNR and FQNEAQ (reference sequence). V lost 1 base and J 7 bases, leaving 14 bases between the germline ends. The length of the CDR3 is 16 residues.

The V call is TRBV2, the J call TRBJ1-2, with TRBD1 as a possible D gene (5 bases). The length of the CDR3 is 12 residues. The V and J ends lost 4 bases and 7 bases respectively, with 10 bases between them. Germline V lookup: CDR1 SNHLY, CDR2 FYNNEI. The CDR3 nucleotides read TGTGCCAGCAGTGGGGGACCTGTTGGCTACACCTTC. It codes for CASSGGPVGYTF. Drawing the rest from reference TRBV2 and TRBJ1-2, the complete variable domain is EPEVTQTPSHQVTQMGQEVILRCVPISNHLYFYWYRQILGQKVEFLVSFYNNEISEKSEIFDDQFSVERPDGSNFTLKIRSTKLEDSAMYFCASSGGPVGYTFGSGTRLTVV.

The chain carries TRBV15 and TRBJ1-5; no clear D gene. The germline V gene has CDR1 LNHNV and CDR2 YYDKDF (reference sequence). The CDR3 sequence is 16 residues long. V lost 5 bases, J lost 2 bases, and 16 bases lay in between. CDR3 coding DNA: TGTGCCACCAGCGGATCCCTCGGGGAGGGCAATCAGCCCCAGCATTTT. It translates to CATSGSLGEGNQPQHF.

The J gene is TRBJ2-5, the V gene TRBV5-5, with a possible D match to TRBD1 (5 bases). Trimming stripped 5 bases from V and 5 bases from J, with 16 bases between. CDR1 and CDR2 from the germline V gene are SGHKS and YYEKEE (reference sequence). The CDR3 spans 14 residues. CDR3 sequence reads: CASRVGAGVETQYF. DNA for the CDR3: TGTGCCAGCAGGGTTGGGGCTGGAGTTGAGACCCAGTACTTC.

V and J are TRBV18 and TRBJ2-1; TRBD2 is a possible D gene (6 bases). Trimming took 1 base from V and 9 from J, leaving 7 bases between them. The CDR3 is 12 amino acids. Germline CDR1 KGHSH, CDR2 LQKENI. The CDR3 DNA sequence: TGTGCCAGCTCACCACAGGGAGGTGAGCAGTTCTTC. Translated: CASSPQGGEQFF.

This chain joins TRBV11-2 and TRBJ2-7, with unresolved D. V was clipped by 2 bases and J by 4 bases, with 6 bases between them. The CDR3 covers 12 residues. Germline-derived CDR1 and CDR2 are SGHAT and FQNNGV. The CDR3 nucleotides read TGTGCCAGCAGCTTAATGCTATACGAGCAGTACTTC. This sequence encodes CASSLMLYEQYF.

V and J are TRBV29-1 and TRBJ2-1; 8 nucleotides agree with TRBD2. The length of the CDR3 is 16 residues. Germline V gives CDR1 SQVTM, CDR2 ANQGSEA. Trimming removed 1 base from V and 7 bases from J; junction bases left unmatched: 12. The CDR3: CSVEVPLRGRINEQFF. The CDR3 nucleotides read TGCAGCGTTGAAGTCCCCCTGCGCGGGAGGATAAATGAGCAGTTCTTC.

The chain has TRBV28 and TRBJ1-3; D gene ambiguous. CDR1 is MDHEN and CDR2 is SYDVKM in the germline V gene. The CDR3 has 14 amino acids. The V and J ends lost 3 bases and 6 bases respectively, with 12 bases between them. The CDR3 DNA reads TGTGCCAGCAGTTTGCGGACCTACCTAAACACCATATATTTT. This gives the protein CASSLRTYLNTIYF.

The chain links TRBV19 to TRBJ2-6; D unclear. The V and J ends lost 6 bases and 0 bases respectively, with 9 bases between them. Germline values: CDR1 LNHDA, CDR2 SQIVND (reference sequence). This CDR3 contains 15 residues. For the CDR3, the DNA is TGTGCCAGTAGCGTACGGGTCTCTGGGGCCAACGTCCTGACTTTC. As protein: CASSVRVSGANVLTF.

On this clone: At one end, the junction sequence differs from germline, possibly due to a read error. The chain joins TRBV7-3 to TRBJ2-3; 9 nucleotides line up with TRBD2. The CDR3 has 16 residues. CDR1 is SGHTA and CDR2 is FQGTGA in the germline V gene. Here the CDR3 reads CASSLNSGSGTDTQYF. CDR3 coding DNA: TGTGCCAGCAGTTTAAATAGCGGGAGTGGCACAGATACGCAGTATTTT.

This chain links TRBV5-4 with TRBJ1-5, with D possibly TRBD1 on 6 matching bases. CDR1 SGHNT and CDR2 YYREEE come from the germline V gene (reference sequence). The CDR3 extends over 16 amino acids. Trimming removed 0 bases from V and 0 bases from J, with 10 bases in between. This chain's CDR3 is CASSLAEGDSNQPQHF. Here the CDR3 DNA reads TGTGCCAGCAGCTTGGCGGAGGGGGATAGCAATCAGCCCCAGCATTTT. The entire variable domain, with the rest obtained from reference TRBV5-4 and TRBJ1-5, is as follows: ETGVTQSPTHLIKTRGQQVTLRCSSQSGHNTVSWYQQALGQGPQFIFQYYREEENGRGNFPPRFSGLQFPNYSSELNVNALELDDSALYLCASSLAEGDSNQPQHFGDGTRLSIL.

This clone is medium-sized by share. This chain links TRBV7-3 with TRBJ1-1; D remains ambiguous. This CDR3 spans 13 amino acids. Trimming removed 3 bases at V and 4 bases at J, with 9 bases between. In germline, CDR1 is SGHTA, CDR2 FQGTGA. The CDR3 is CASSFDQTTEAFF. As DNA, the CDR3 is TGTGCCAGCAGCTTCGACCAAACCACTGAAGCTTTCTTT. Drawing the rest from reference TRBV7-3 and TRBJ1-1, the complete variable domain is GAGVSQTPSNKVTEKGKYVELRCDPISGHTALYWYRQSLGQGPEFLIYFQGTGAADDSGLPNDRFFAVRPEGSVSTLKIQRTERGDSAVYLCASSFDQTTEAFFGQGTRLTVV.